This T cell receptor (beta chain) originates from a study of regulatory T cells in long-lasting Graves disease. As for time point: newly diagnosed GD, antithyroid drugs for less than 3 months. There was RNA extracted from PBMCs, and the TCR library was made from it. Investigators prepared the TCR beta libraries by applying iRepertoire HTBI primers and Arm-PCR of CDR3 regions. A single record per CDR3 protein comes from TCRdb applying MiXCR to the multiplex PCR reads. The profile shows 350,000 to 500,000 distinct CDR3 sequences, less than 20% of them singletons. The germline CDR1 and CDR2 sequences are MNHEY and SVGEGT. The length of the CDR3 is 14 residues. The V and J ends lost 0 bases and 3 bases respectively, with 8 bases between them. In addition, the sample was reused for a study of T cells in Graves' hyperthyroidism and ophthalmopathy. According to that study: The definition of stable Graves' hyperthyroidism was no ophthalmopathy progression within 18 months. HTBI primers drove first-round RT-PCR of the TCR CDR3.

The specimen comprised peripheral blood mononuclear cells (PBMCs), sampled at new diagnosis, from a patient treated with antithyroid drugs. The chain couples TRBV6-2 or TRBV6-3 to TRBJ1-2; TRBD1 might be the D (5 bases). The receptor was derived from a woman younger than 45 with Graves disease. The CDR3 loop is CASSYSQGYYGYTF. In nucleotides, the CDR3 is TGTGCCAGCAGTTACTCGCAGGGTTACTATGGCTACACCTTC.